The TCR beta chain under discussion was sequenced for a study of graft-versus-host responses after intestinal transplantation. For the study at large: Each patient got anti-thymocyte globulin induction, then tacrolimus and steroids for approximately three years.

Study-wide results and limits: GvH clones detected in recipient marrow included some appearing first in ileum or blood.

The V and J ends lost 3 bases and 6 bases respectively, with 12 bases between them. There are 15 residues in the CDR3. Germline V CDR1 and CDR2: MRHNA, SNTAGT. As for this clone: Antigen unknown.

Sequenced by immunoSEQ multiplex PCR; TCRdb stores in-frame clones only, minus some. The table records 85,000 to 100,000 clones, about 93% of them present only once. This TCR was sampled from a human donor who received an intestinal transplant. The V and J genes are TRBV6-4 and TRBJ1-6; maybe TRBD1 (6 bases). This specimen consisted of unstimulated CD4+ T cells sorted from spleen or lymph node cells, obtained before intestinal transplant. This CDR3 reads CASSEVGQPNSPLHF. CDR3 sequence (DNA): TGTGCCAGCAGTGAAGTAGGACAGCCTAATTCACCCCTCCACTTT.